One sample yielded the 23 T cell receptor beta chains listed below, sequenced in a study of blood T cell repertoires in COVID-19. Data came from immunoSEQ multiplex PCR; TCRdb stores just in-frame clones and leaves some out. Of about 210,000 clones listed, around 92% are singletons. Sequences were obtained from peripheral blood. Receptors originate from a man aged 30 to 45 with acute or convalescent COVID-19.

V usage is TRBV24-1 and J usage is TRBJ2-7, with D possibly matching TRBD2 (5 bases). This CDR3 contains 14 residues. Between the trimmed V and J ends, which lost 4 bases and 9 bases, there was a span of 18 bases. Germline CDR1 is KGHDR and CDR2 is SFDVKD. The CDR3 region has the DNA TGTGCCACCAGTGAGGCTAGGACCCAACTAGGGCAGTACTTC. Translated: CATSEARTQLGQYF.

The chain carries TRBV14 and TRBJ2-7; TRBD2 matches 7 bases. The CDR3 has 15 amino acids. Unmatched junction bases numbered 10, after V lost 4 bases and J lost 4 bases. CDR1 SGHDN and CDR2 FVKESK come from the germline V gene. In nucleotides, the CDR3 is TGTGCCAGCAGCCCCCTCACAGCGGGATGGTACGAGCAGTACTTC. It specifies CASSPLTAGWYEQYF. The entire variable domain, with the rest obtained from reference TRBV14 and TRBJ2-7, is as follows: EAGVTQFPSHSVIEKGQTVTLRCDPISGHDNLYWYRRVMGKEIKFLLHFVKESKQDESGMPNNRFLAERTGGTYSTLKVQPAELEDSGVYFCASSPLTAGWYEQYFGPGTRLTVT.

V gene TRBV28 combines with J gene TRBJ1-2; D is unclear. The CDR3 runs 12 residues. V was pared by 4 bases and J by 5 bases, with 8 bases between. Germline CDR1 is MDHEN and CDR2 is SYDVKM. CDR3 sequence (DNA): TGTGCCAGCAGTTCCCACACGTATGGCTACACCTTC. Residues: CASSSHTYGYTF.

This rearrangement joins TRBV19 to TRBJ2-7, with D possibly matching TRBD2 (7 bases). The CDR3 consists of 16 residues. Trimming left V 9 bases short and J 2 bases short, with 23 bases between. Looked up from germline, CDR1 is LNHDA and CDR2 is SQIVND (reference sequence). The CDR3 protein is CASRLVGGPGAYEQYF. CDR3 coding DNA: TGTGCCAGCCGGCTGGTGGGGGGGCCTGGGGCCTACGAGCAGTACTTC.

The chain links TRBV5-4 to TRBJ1-2, with D maybe TRBD1 (5 bases). Germline V CDR1 and CDR2: SGHNT, YYREEE (reference sequence). The CDR3 covers 16 residues. The V end was cut by 4 bases, the J end by 5 bases, with 21 bases between. This CDR3 is CASSGVTGGGVYGYTF. The CDR3 DNA sequence: TGTGCCAGCAGCGGCGTAACAGGTGGAGGGGTATATGGCTACACCTTC.

V is TRBV3-1 (or the pseudogene TRBV3-2) and J is TRBJ1-4; no definite D call. CDR3 length equals 11 residues. In germline, CDR1 is LGHDT, CDR2 YNNKEL (reference sequence). With 1 base removed from V and 11 bases from J, the gap between germline ends came to 5 bases. In DNA, the CDR3 is TGTGCCAGCAGCCAAGCGGAGAAACTGTTTTTT. This sequence encodes CASSQAEKLFF.

This clone occurred once. The chain recombines TRBV30 with TRBJ1-3, with 8 bases lining up with TRBD1. This CDR3 is 15 amino acids long. Germline V gene sequence: CDR1 GTSNPN, CDR2 SVGIG (reference sequence). V dropped 2 bases and J dropped 4; count of bases not matched to a gene: 7. CDR3 region: CAWSLGQGRGNTIYF. The CDR3 DNA is TGTGCCTGGAGTCTAGGACAGGGAAGGGGAAACACCATATATTTT.

This clone was picked up a small number of times. The chain carries TRBV18 and TRBJ1-3; tentatively, D is TRBD1 (6 bases). The germline V gene encodes CDR1 KGHSH and CDR2 LQKENI. With 5 bases removed from V and 2 bases from J, the gap between germline ends came to 16 bases. This CDR3 is built from 16 residues. The CDR3 sequence is CASSARGGSAGNTIYF. The CDR3 DNA is TGTGCCAGCTCAGCCCGAGGGGGATCAGCTGGAAACACCATATATTTT. Combining the CDR3 with reference TRBV18 and TRBJ1-3 gives the whole variable domain NAGVMQNPRHLVRRRGQEARLRCSPMKGHSHVYWYRQLPEEGLKFMVYLQKENIIDESGMPKERFSAEFPKEGPSILRIQQVVRGDSAAYFCASSARGGSAGNTIYFGEGSWLTVV.

This clone has only a few counts. The V call is TRBV7-3, the J call TRBJ2-7; TRBD2 agrees at 14 bases. The CDR3 runs to 21 residues. Germline-derived CDR1 and CDR2 are SGHTA and FQGTGA. Trimming at V came to 1 base and at J to 5 bases, leaving 19 bases not matched to a gene. DNA of the CDR3: TGTGCCAGCAGCTTAAAGGTTTTGGGCGGGACTAGCGGGGGCCTTACGAACGAGCAGTACTTC. Protein: CASSLKVLGGTSGGLTNEQYF.

The rearrangement links TRBV2 to TRBJ1-5, with 7 bases that match TRBD1. CDR3 length: 13 amino acids. From germline, CDR1 is SNHLY and CDR2 FYNNEI. Trimming cost V 6 bases and J 4 bases; bases outside gene matches: 3. The CDR3 loop reads CASRQDRNQPQHF. DNA for the CDR3: TGTGCCAGCAGACAGGACAGGAATCAGCCCCAGCATTTT.

The chain carries TRBV2 and TRBJ1-1, with TRBD1 matching over 7 bases. The CDR3 sequence is 13 residues long. The ends lost 3 bases at V and 3 bases at J; junction bases unmatched: 1. Germline CDR1 SNHLY, CDR2 FYNNEI. CDR3: CASSDTGDTEAFF. The CDR3 coding sequence is TGTGCCAGCAGTGATACAGGGGACACTGAAGCTTTCTTT.

This clone has just one count. This chain connects TRBV19 to TRBJ1-3; TRBD1 agrees at 8 bases. CDR1 is LNHDA and CDR2 is SQIVND in the germline V gene (reference sequence). V lost 7 bases and J lost 4; bases outside the gene matches: 12. The CDR3 has 16 residues. The CDR3 region is CASIARPGQGGNTIYF. The CDR3 nucleotides read TGTGCCAGTATCGCTCGCCCTGGACAGGGAGGAAACACCATATATTTT.

V usage is TRBV7-3 and J usage is TRBJ1-1; TRBD1 is a possible D gene (5 bases). CDR1 is SGHTA and CDR2 is FQGTGA in the germline V gene. V lost 3 bases and J 4 bases, leaving 12 bases between the germline ends. CDR3 length equals 14 residues. The CDR3 loop reads CASSFDRLITEAFF. The CDR3 DNA reads TGTGCCAGCAGCTTCGACAGATTGATCACTGAAGCTTTCTTT.

In this sample, this clone turned up once. The genes are TRBV6-6 and TRBJ2-3, with D perhaps TRBD2 (6 bases). Per germline, CDR1 MNHNY and CDR2 SVGAGI (reference sequence). The CDR3 loop spans 16 amino acids. V was shortened by 2 bases and J by 6 bases, with 18 bases between the two germline ends. The chain's CDR3 is CASSYGGPPSSDTQYF. The CDR3 bases are TGTGCCAGCAGTTACGGAGGGCCGCCCTCGTCGGATACGCAGTATTTT.

The chain is built from TRBV27 and TRBJ1-4, with 8 bases lining up with TRBD1. Trimming removed 1 base from V and 7 bases from J; junction bases left unmatched: 8. The CDR3 spans 16 residues. CDR1 and CDR2 (germline): MNHEY, SMNVEV (reference sequence). CDR3 coding DNA: TGTGCCAGCAGTTTATACACGACAGGGGTTATTGAAAAACTGTTTTTT. This gives the protein CASSLYTTGVIEKLFF.

J is TRBJ2-7 and V is TRBV19; a possible D gene is TRBD2 (7 bases). The CDR3 consists of 15 residues. Germline V gene sequence: CDR1 LNHDA, CDR2 SQIVND (reference sequence). The germline V and J ends were trimmed by 3 bases and 4 bases, with 16 bases remaining between them. CDR3 sequence: CASSIQRGAGYEQYF. CDR3 nucleotide sequence: TGTGCCAGTAGTATCCAACGGGGGGCAGGATACGAGCAGTACTTC.

The rearrangement uses TRBV5-1 and TRBJ2-2; 11 bases are a match to TRBD1. This CDR3 is 16 amino acids long. From germline, CDR1 is SGHRS and CDR2 YFSETQ. With 2 bases clipped from V and 6 bases from J, the junction kept 6 bases outside the gene matches. The CDR3 here is CASSLIPGQGAGELFF. DNA of the CDR3: TGCGCCAGCAGCTTAATCCCGGGACAGGGGGCCGGGGAGCTGTTTTTT.

This chain uses TRBV19 with TRBJ1-2; the D is unclear. The germline V gene encodes CDR1 LNHDA and CDR2 SQIVND (reference sequence). This CDR3 contains 14 residues. Trimming pared 3 bases from V and 7 bases from J, leaving 15 bases between. The CDR3 sequence: CASSIGGRSIGYTF. CDR3 DNA sequence: TGTGCCAGTAGTATCGGAGGCAGATCAATTGGCTACACCTTC.

V is TRBV14 and J is TRBJ2-3, with a weak D call TRBD1 (6 bases). Looked up from germline, CDR1 is SGHDN and CDR2 is FVKESK. This CDR3 region has 13 residues. V was trimmed by 4 bases and J by 6 bases, leaving 11 bases between them. The CDR3 DNA sequence: TGTGCCAGCAGCCCGATCCAGGGGGATACGCAGTATTTT. Protein: CASSPIQGDTQYF.

The chain recombines TRBV27 with TRBJ2-7, with 13 bases lining up with TRBD2. This CDR3 spans 15 amino acids. The V gene end was trimmed by 6 bases and the J gene end by 4 bases; junction bases not matched to a gene: 6. CDR1 is MNHEY, CDR2 SMNVEV, per germline (reference sequence). The CDR3 coding sequence is TGTGCCAGCAGCTCAAGACTAGCGGGGGGTTACGAGCAGTACTTC. It encodes CASSSRLAGGYEQYF.

This rearrangement joins TRBV19 to TRBJ1-5, with D possibly TRBD1 on 6 matching bases. The length of the CDR3 is 16 residues. Trimming took off 6 bases at V and 1 base at J, with 16 bases between the two ends. Germline V gene data show CDR1 as LNHDA and CDR2 as SQIVND (reference sequence). In nucleotides, the CDR3 is TGTGCCAGTAGGAGACAGGCGGGAGCGAGCAATCAGCCCCAGCATTTT. Protein sequence: CASRRQAGASNQPQHF.

This chain connects TRBV5-6 to TRBJ1-1, with TRBD1 as a possible D gene (5 bases). Trimming removed 10 bases at V and 2 bases at J, with 18 bases between. The CDR3 consists of 14 residues. The germline V gene encodes CDR1 SGHDT and CDR2 YYEEEE. The CDR3 DNA follows: TGTGCCTCCAAATGGGGCAGCGTTAACACTGAAGCTTTCTTT. Protein sequence: CASKWGSVNTEAFF. The complete variable domain, with remaining parts taken from reference TRBV5-6 and TRBJ1-1, reads DAGVTQSPTHLIKTRGQQVTLRCSPKSGHDTVSWYQQALGQGPQFIFQYYEEEERQRGNFPDRFSGHQFPNYSSELNVNALLLGDSALYLCASKWGSVNTEAFFGQGTRLTVV.

Only one count was recorded for this clone. J is TRBJ1-2 and V is TRBV19; D possibly corresponds to TRBD1 (6 bases). Germline V gene lookup returns CDR1 LNHDA and CDR2 SQIVND (reference sequence). V gave up 3 bases and J gave up 8 bases, with 22 bases separating them. There are 16 residues in the CDR3. CDR3 DNA: TGTGCCAGTAGTATCCGTGGGTCCGGAACAGGGATCGGCTACACCTTC. As protein: CASSIRGSGTGIGYTF.